One and the same sample provided the 8 T cell receptor beta chains below, sequenced in a study of blood T cell repertoires in COVID-19 (TCRdb year 2020). The library was made by the immunoSEQ multiplex PCR assay. TCRdb obtained this table from immuneACCESS and retained in-frame rearrangements with V and J assigned. These tables miss some clones; where compared with another copy, unresolved V genes account for less than half of the shortfall, and the remainder is unexplained. The sample contains tens of thousands of clones, roughly 80% of them found a single time. The biggest ten clones account for around 4.7% of the sample. What was sequenced was peripheral blood. These receptors all stem from a woman in her 70s with acute or convalescent COVID-19.

The rearrangement joins TRBV7-9 to TRBJ1-6; 7 bases fit TRBD1. V lost 6 bases, J lost 7 bases, and 9 bases stayed unmatched. CDR1 and CDR2 from the germline V gene are SEHNR and FQNEAQ (reference sequence). The CDR3 consists of 15 residues. CDR3 sequence: CASRPGGRGNSPLHF. Here the CDR3 DNA reads TGTGCCAGCAGACCAGGTGGCAGGGGGAATTCACCCCTCCACTTT.

The V call is TRBV5-5, the J call TRBJ1-1; D remains unclear. Deletions cut 0 bases from V and 1 base from J, with 4 bases between. The CDR3 spans 13 residues. CDR1 is SGHKS and CDR2 is YYEKEE in the germline V gene (reference sequence). CDR3 coding DNA: TGTGCCAGCAGCTTGGGCGAGAACACTGAAGCTTTCTTT. Translated: CASSLGENTEAFF.

This chain connects TRBV10-3 to TRBJ1-1; D remains ambiguous. Germline-derived CDR1 and CDR2 are ENHRY and SYGVKD. The CDR3 is 12 amino acids. Trimming shortened V by 7 bases and J by 1 base, and 7 bases separated the two germline ends. For the CDR3, the DNA is TGTGCCATCACGGCAGGGAACACTGAAGCTTTCTTT. It codes for CAITAGNTEAFF.

There are a few counts of this clone. The chain links TRBV15 to TRBJ1-2; TRBD1 might be the D (6 bases). CDR3 length: 13 residues. The V end lost 5 bases, the J end lost 4 bases, and 11 bases lay between the germline ends. Germline V lookup: CDR1 LNHNV, CDR2 YYDKDF (reference sequence). This CDR3 is CATSRGTSYGYTF. CDR3 coding DNA: TGTGCCACCAGCCGAGGGACATCCTATGGCTACACCTTC.

In its sample, this clone was seen once. This chain links TRBV6-5 with TRBJ2-7; 8 bases match TRBD1. With 2 bases clipped from V and 9 bases from J, the junction kept 12 bases outside the gene matches. This CDR3 has 15 residues. Germline CDR1 MNHEY, CDR2 SVGAGI. CDR3 region: CASSYDRGRGTGQYF. CDR3 nucleotides: TGTGCCAGCAGTTACGACAGGGGAAGGGGTACCGGGCAGTACTTC.

This chain uses TRBV9 with TRBJ2-1; perhaps TRBD2 as D (5 bases). Trimming left V 2 bases short and J 9 bases short, with 21 bases between. The CDR3 runs 16 residues. Per germline, CDR1 SGDLS and CDR2 YYNGEE. CDR3 residues: CASSVEKLVVPIEQFF. The CDR3 coding sequence is TGTGCCAGCAGCGTTGAAAAACTAGTCGTTCCAATTGAGCAGTTCTTC.

This chain uses TRBV18 with TRBJ2-5; D unresolved. Germline loops: CDR1 KGHSH, CDR2 LQKENI. The CDR3 contains 14 residues. V lost 0 bases, J lost 2 bases, and 7 bases lay in between. The CDR3 DNA reads TGTGCCAGCTCACCACCGCCAGGACAAGAGACCCAGTACTTC. The encoded protein is CASSPPPGQETQYF.

V usage is TRBV4-3 and J usage is TRBJ2-2; no reliable D call. Germline CDR1 and CDR2: LGHNA and YSLEER. Trimming shortened V by 1 base and J by 0 bases, and 12 bases separated the two germline ends. The CDR3 covers 17 residues. CDR3 bases: TGCGCCAGCAGCCAAGGAGTGGTCTTCGCGAACACCGGGGAGCTGTTTTTT. Translation: CASSQGVVFANTGELFF.